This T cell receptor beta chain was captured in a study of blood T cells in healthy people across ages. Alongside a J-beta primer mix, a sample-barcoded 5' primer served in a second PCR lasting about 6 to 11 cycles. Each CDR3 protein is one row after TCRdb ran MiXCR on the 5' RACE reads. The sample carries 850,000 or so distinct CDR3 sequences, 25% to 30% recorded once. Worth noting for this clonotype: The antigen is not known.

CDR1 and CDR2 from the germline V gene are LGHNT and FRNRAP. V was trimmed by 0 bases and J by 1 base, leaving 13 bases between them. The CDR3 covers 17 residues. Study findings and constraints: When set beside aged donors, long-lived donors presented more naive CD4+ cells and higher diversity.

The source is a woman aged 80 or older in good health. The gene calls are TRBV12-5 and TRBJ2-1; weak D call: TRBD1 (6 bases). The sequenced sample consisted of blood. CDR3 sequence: CASGLVPPQGSYNEQFF. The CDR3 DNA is TGTGCTAGTGGTTTGGTACCCCCACAGGGATCCTACAATGAGCAGTTCTTC.